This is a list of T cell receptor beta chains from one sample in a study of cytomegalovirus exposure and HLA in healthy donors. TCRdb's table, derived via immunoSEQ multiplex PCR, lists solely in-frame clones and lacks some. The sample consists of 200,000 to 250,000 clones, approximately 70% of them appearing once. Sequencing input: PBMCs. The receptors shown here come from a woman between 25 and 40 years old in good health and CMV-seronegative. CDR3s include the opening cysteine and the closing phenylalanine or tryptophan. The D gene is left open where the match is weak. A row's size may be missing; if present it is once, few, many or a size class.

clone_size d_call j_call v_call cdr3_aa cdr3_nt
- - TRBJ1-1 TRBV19 CASSRPGVLNTEAFF TGTGCCAGTAGTAGGCCAGGGGTCTTGAACACTGAAGCTTTCTTT
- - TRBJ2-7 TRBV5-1 CASSLGEGAGYEQYF TGCGCCAGCAGCTTGGGTGAGGGGGCGGGGTACGAGCAGTACTTC
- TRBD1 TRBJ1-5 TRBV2 CASSGGQGNQPQHF TGTGCCAGCAGCGGCGGACAGGGTAATCAGCCCCAGCATTTT
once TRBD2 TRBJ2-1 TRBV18 CASSPLSAGGPGSYNEQFF TGTGCCAGCTCACCACTCTCAGCGGGAGGGCCTGGCTCCTACAATGAGCAGTTCTTC
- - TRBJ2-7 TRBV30 CAWRGGVQQYF TGTGCCTGGAGGGGAGGTGTACAGCAGTACTTC
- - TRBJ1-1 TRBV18 CASSNGDVAFF TGTGCCAGCTCTAACGGGGATGTGGCTTTCTTT
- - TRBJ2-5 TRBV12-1 CASSFTGTGVKETQYF TGTGCCAGCAGCTTCACCGGGACAGGGGTGAAAGAGACCCAGTACTTC
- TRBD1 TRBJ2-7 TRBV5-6 CASSSDREGYEQYF TGTGCCAGCAGCTCGGACAGGGAAGGCTACGAGCAGTACTTC
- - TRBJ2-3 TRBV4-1 CASSHMDYDTDTQYF TGCGCCAGCAGCCATATGGACTACGACACAGATACGCAGTATTTT
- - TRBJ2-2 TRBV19 CASSIASSPGELFF TGTGCCAGTAGTATTGCTAGCTCTCCCGGGGAGCTGTTTTTT
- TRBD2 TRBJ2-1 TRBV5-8 CASSPGVDSGGNEQFF TGTGCCAGCAGCCCGGGGGTTGATAGCGGGGGCAATGAGCAGTTCTTC